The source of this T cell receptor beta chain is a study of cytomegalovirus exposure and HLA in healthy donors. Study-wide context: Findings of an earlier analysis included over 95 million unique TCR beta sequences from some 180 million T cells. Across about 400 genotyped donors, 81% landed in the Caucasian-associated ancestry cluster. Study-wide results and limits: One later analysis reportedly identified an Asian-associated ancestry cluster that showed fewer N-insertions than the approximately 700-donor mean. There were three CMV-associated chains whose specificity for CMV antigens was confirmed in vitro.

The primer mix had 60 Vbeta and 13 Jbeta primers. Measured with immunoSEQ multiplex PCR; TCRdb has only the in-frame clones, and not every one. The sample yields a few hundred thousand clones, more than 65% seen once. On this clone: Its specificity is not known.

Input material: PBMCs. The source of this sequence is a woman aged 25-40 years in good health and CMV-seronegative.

The CDR3 reads CASKWWFTSGRETYEQYF. As DNA, the CDR3 is TGTGCCAGCAAGTGGTGGTTTACTAGCGGGAGGGAGACGTACGAGCAGTACTTC. The chain couples TRBV25-1 to TRBJ2-7; 13 nucleotides match TRBD2. Germline V gene sequence: CDR1 MGHDK, CDR2 SYGVNS. Trimming at V came to 7 bases and at J to 4 bases, leaving 16 bases not matched to a gene. This CDR3 comprises 18 residues.